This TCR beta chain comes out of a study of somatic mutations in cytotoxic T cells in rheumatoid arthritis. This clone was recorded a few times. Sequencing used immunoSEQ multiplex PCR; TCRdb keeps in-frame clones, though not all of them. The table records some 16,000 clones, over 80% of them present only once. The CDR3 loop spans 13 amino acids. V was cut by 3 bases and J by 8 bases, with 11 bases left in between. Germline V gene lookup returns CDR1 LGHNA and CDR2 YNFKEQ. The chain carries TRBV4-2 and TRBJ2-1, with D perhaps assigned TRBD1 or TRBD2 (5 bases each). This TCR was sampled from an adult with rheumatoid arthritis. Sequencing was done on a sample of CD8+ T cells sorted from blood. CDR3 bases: TGTGCCAGCAGCCAGACACTGGGGGATGAGCAGTTCTTC. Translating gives CASSQTLGDEQFF.